The 8 T cell receptor beta chains in this list originate from one sample, sequenced in a study of blood T cells in healthy people across ages. With a J-beta primer mix and a sample-barcoded 5' primer, a second PCR ran about 6 to 11 cycles. Via MiXCR, TCRdb re-called the 5' RACE reads, giving one row per CDR3 protein. The data show around 800,000 distinct CDR3 sequences, around 24% seen once. The sample was also reused in another study, on T cells of mothers and their children.

The sequenced material came from blood. The receptors shown here come from a boy aged 5-17 years in good health.

The V gene is TRBV2, the J gene TRBJ2-7; 7 bases are shared with TRBD1. The CDR3 has 14 residues. Per the germline V gene, CDR1 is SNHLY and CDR2 is FYNNEI. The J segment lost 0 bases and the V segment lost 11 bases, leaving 10 bases of the junction unmatched. The CDR3 is CAAGTATFSYEQYF. The CDR3 coding sequence is TGTGCCGCCGGGACAGCCACTTTCTCCTACGAGCAGTACTTC.

V and J are TRBV4-1 and TRBJ2-5; the match to TRBD2 covers 10 bases. The J segment lost 1 base and the V segment lost 5 bases, leaving 7 bases of the junction unmatched. From germline, CDR1 is MGHRA and CDR2 YSYEKL. The CDR3 length is 16 residues. DNA for the CDR3: TGCGCCAGCAGCGGTCTAGCGGGGGTAATCCAAGAGACCCAGTACTTC. Protein sequence: CASSGLAGVIQETQYF.

This clonotype was seen only a few times. The rearrangement joins TRBV7-2 to TRBJ1-1; 8 nucleotides align to TRBD1. V shed 5 bases, J shed 4 bases, and the junction held 12 bases outside the gene matches. This CDR3 contains 16 residues. Germline V gives CDR1 SGHTA, CDR2 FQGNSA. The CDR3 DNA sequence: TGTGCCAGCAGCCCCGGGTTGGACAGGGTGGGCACTGAAGCTTTCTTT. As protein: CASSPGLDRVGTEAFF.

The chain is built from TRBV18 and TRBJ2-4; 7 nucleotides line up with TRBD2. V lost 0 bases to trimming and J lost 7 bases; unmatched junction nucleotides: 6. Germline lookup yields CDR1 KGHSH and CDR2 LQKENI. The CDR3 is made up of 15 amino acids. CDR3 protein: CASSPPMGGVNIQYF. The CDR3 nucleotides are TGTGCCAGCTCACCACCGATGGGAGGGGTCAACATTCAGTACTTC.

This clonotype was found a few times. The V and J genes are TRBV28 and TRBJ2-3, with 8 nucleotides matching TRBD2. The CDR3 loop spans 12 amino acids. The trim removed 11 bases at V and 0 bases at J, leaving 1 base unmatched. From germline, CDR1 is MDHEN and CDR2 SYDVKM. CDR3 nucleotide sequence: TGTGCCGGCGGGGGGAGCACAGATACGCAGTATTTT. Protein product: CAGGGSTDTQYF.

The chain is built from TRBV6-1 and TRBJ1-2, with TRBD1 matching over 8 bases. The V gene's germline CDR1 is MNHNS and CDR2 SASEGT. Unmatched junction bases numbered 5, after V lost 4 bases and J lost 4 bases. This CDR3 is built from 14 residues. In DNA, the CDR3 is TGTGCCAGCAGTGTGACAGGGGCCAGCTATGGCTACACCTTC. Residues: CASSVTGASYGYTF.

This clonotype was seen ten or more times. This chain links TRBV12-3 or TRBV12-4 with TRBJ2-1; 14 bases are shared with TRBD2. This CDR3 spans 15 amino acids. The V segment lost 6 bases and the J segment 6 bases; nucleotides outside the gene matches: 4. Here the CDR3 reads CASSPTSGGANEQFF. The CDR3 nucleotides are TGTGCCAGCAGCCCGACTAGCGGGGGGGCCAATGAGCAGTTCTTC.

The rearrangement joins TRBV3-1 to TRBJ2-3; D remains unclear. CDR3 size: 14 residues. Germline V lookup: CDR1 LGHDT, CDR2 YNNKEL (reference sequence). The V gene lost 7 bases and the J gene lost 2 bases, with 13 bases spanning the gap. CDR3 in amino acids: CASTSSAPTDTQYF. The CDR3 nucleotides are TGTGCCAGCACATCGTCGGCCCCCACAGATACGCAGTATTTT.